The 32 T cell receptor beta chains in this list originate from one sample, sequenced in a study of blood T cell repertoires in COVID-19 (dated by TCRdb to the early 2020s). The library relied on the immunoSEQ multiplex PCR assay. This immuneACCESS table, as held by TCRdb, lists in-frame sequences with V and J called but not all clones. Of the missing ones, under half trace to an unresolved V gene in checked studies; the others have no known cause. The sample contains about 500,000 clones, about 90% of them found a single time. The top ten hold about 0.75% of the sample. Material: PBMCs or T cells enriched from blood (not recorded which). These receptors all stem from a woman between 18 and 30 years old who had recovered from COVID-19.

The chain joins TRBV29-1 to TRBJ1-6, with TRBD1 identical over 7 bases. Germline-derived CDR1 and CDR2 are SQVTM and ANQGSEA. After removal of 7 bases from V and 14 bases from J, the junction contained 14 bases not matched to a gene. CDR3 length: 13 residues. CDR3 sequence: CSAAVVEGATLHF. The CDR3, as DNA: TGCAGCGCCGCGGTGGTGGAGGGGGCGACCCTCCACTTT.

This clone was counted once. J is TRBJ1-6 and V is TRBV30; TRBD1 is a possible D gene (6 bases). V was cut by 5 bases and J by 5 bases, with 10 bases left in between. Germline V gives CDR1 GTSNPN, CDR2 SVGIG (reference sequence). The CDR3 runs to 13 residues. CDR3 loop: CAWGTLHNSPLHF. DNA of the CDR3: TGTGCCTGGGGGACACTTCATAATTCACCCCTCCACTTT.

The rearrangement uses TRBV19 and TRBJ1-4; the D gene is possibly TRBD1 (5 bases). Trimming left V 3 bases short and J 8 bases short, with 13 bases between. Germline values: CDR1 LNHDA, CDR2 SQIVND (reference sequence). The CDR3 has 14 residues. CDR3 sequence reads: CASSISQGWEKLFF. In nucleotides, the CDR3 is TGTGCCAGTAGTATCAGCCAGGGCTGGGAAAAACTGTTTTTT.

The J gene is TRBJ2-5, the V gene TRBV29-1; 9 nucleotides agree with TRBD2. This CDR3 contains 17 residues. Germline trimming cut 4 bases from V and 5 bases from J; bases unmatched to any gene: 17. From germline, CDR1 is SQVTM and CDR2 ANQGSEA. CDR3 in amino acids: CSVVHSGGSLGMETQYF. The CDR3 DNA follows: TGCAGCGTTGTTCATAGCGGGGGTTCCTTAGGGATGGAGACCCAGTACTTC.

The rearrangement joins TRBV7-9 to TRBJ1-2, with D unresolved. Germline CDR1 is SEHNR and CDR2 is FQNEAQ (reference sequence). The CDR3 has 14 residues. V dropped 5 bases and J dropped 0 bases, with 10 bases sitting between them. The chain's CDR3 is CASSLESANYGYTF. As DNA, the CDR3 is TGTGCCAGCAGCCTGGAGTCAGCTAACTATGGCTACACCTTC.

The rearrangement links TRBV30 to TRBJ1-3; a weak D match, TRBD1 (6 bases). The CDR3 consists of 14 residues. V shed 7 bases and J shed 5 bases, with 18 bases lying between them. The germline CDR1 and CDR2 sequences are GTSNPN and SVGIG (reference sequence). This CDR3 reads CASTRTEGRNTIYF. CDR3 DNA sequence: TGTGCCTCAACCCGGACAGAAGGAAGAAACACCATATATTTT. The entire variable domain, with the rest obtained from reference TRBV30 and TRBJ1-3, is as follows: SQTIHQWPATLVQPVGSPLSLECTVEGTSNPNLYWYRQAAGRGLQLLFYSVGIGQISSEVPQNLSASRPQDRQFILSSKKLLLSDSGFYLCASTRTEGRNTIYFGEGSWLTVV.

This chain connects TRBV20-1 to TRBJ2-3, with 7 bases aligning to TRBD1. Germline loops: CDR1 DFQATT, CDR2 SNEGSKA (reference sequence). The ends lost 3 bases at V and 4 bases at J; junction bases unmatched: 7. The CDR3 covers 14 residues. The CDR3 region has the DNA TGCAGTGCTAGTCCGGGACAGAGTGCAGATACGCAGTATTTT. It translates to CSASPGQSADTQYF.

The chain combines TRBV5-4 with TRBJ1-1; TRBD1 aligns across 8 bases. J lost 3 bases, V lost 0 bases, and 7 bases had no gene match. Germline values: CDR1 SGHNT, CDR2 YYREEE (reference sequence). The CDR3 has 16 residues. As DNA, the CDR3 is TGTGCCAGCAGCTTGGCCGCAGGGGGCAGGGACACTGAAGCTTTCTTT. This codes for CASSLAAGGRDTEAFF.

The chain employs TRBV5-1 and TRBJ1-5; D unclear. The germline V and J ends were trimmed by 3 bases and 4 bases, with 14 bases remaining between them. There are 15 residues in the CDR3. Germline CDR1 reads SGHRS; CDR2 reads YFSETQ. CDR3 region: CASSSLPGLNQPQHF. Here the CDR3 DNA reads TGCGCCAGCAGCTCCTTACCGGGATTAAATCAGCCCCAGCATTTT. Drawing the rest from reference TRBV5-1 and TRBJ1-5, the complete variable domain is KAGVTQTPRYLIKTRGQQVTLSCSPISGHRSVSWYQQTPGQGLQFLFEYFSETQRNKGNFPGRFSGRQFSNSRSEMNVSTLELGDSALYLCASSSLPGLNQPQHFGDGTRLSIL.

The gene calls are TRBV6-5 and TRBJ1-2; a weak D match, TRBD1 (6 bases). The CDR3 spans 12 residues. V shed 5 bases and J shed 7 bases, with 11 bases lying between them. Germline CDR1 is MNHEY and CDR2 is SVGAGI. The CDR3 spells CASSLQGSGYTF. CDR3 DNA: TGTGCCAGCAGTCTCCAGGGGTCTGGCTACACCTTC.

The chain links TRBV27 to TRBJ2-1; 7 bases line up with TRBD1. This CDR3 spans 16 amino acids. Germline assignment: CDR1 MNHEY and CDR2 SMNVEV (reference sequence). With 3 bases clipped from V and 10 bases from J, the junction kept 15 bases outside the gene matches. CDR3 in DNA: TGTGCCAGCAGTTTGGGACCCGGGACAGCGTCGGAAGAGCAGTTCTTC. Translating gives CASSLGPGTASEEQFF.

The chain carries TRBV29-1 and TRBJ1-1; possibly TRBD1 for D (5 bases). This CDR3 contains 12 residues. Germline values: CDR1 SQVTM, CDR2 ANQGSEA. The V and J ends lost 4 bases and 2 bases respectively, with 8 bases between them. In nucleotides, the CDR3 is TGCAGCGTTGTACAGGACAACACTGAAGCTTTCTTT. It encodes CSVVQDNTEAFF.

The V and J genes are TRBV27 and TRBJ1-2; weak D call: TRBD1 (6 bases). There are 13 residues in the CDR3. V lost 5 bases and J lost 3, with 10 bases in between. The V gene's germline CDR1 is MNHEY and CDR2 SMNVEV (reference sequence). The CDR3 sequence: CASSPRQDYGYTF. CDR3 sequence (DNA): TGTGCCAGCAGTCCCCGACAGGACTATGGCTACACCTTC.

The chain has TRBV6-6 and TRBJ2-7, with D unclear. The CDR3 spans 13 residues. Germline CDR1 is MNHNY and CDR2 is SVGAGI (reference sequence). Trimming removed 0 bases from V and 6 bases from J, with 9 bases in between. The CDR3 bases are TGTGCCAGCAGTTACTCCCTTGGGCGCGAGCAGTACTTC. Protein sequence: CASSYSLGREQYF.

The chain carries TRBV7-8 and TRBJ2-2; no definite D call. The length of the CDR3 is 14 residues. Germline CDR1 SGHVS, CDR2 FQNEAQ. Trimming stripped 4 bases from V and 4 bases from J, with 10 bases between. The CDR3 DNA follows: TGTGCCAGCAGCTCCTTTGTGGCCACCGGGGAGCTGTTTTTT. The encoded protein is CASSSFVATGELFF. Drawing the rest from reference TRBV7-8 and TRBJ2-2, the complete variable domain is GAGVSQSPRYKVAKRGQDVALRCDPISGHVSLFWYQQALGQGPEFLTYFQNEAQLDKSGLPSDRFFAERPEGSVSTLKIQRTQQEDSAVYLCASSSFVATGELFFGEGSRLTVL.

V is TRBV1 and J is TRBJ1-5. TRBV1 is described as a pseudogene. This CDR3 has 14 amino acids. The CDR3 DNA reads TGCACCAGCAGTCCCCGACTATTCAATCAGCCCCAGCATTTT. Encoded protein: CTSSPRLFNQPQHF.

This clone was counted a single time. CDR3 DNA sequence: TGCAGCGTTGCTATGGACAGGTACGAGCAGTACTTC. Its translation is CSVAMDRYEQYF. The V and J genes are TRBV29-1 and TRBJ2-7, with TRBD1 matching over 7 bases. The CDR3 spans 12 residues. Germline V lookup: CDR1 SQVTM, CDR2 ANQGSEA. V was pared by 4 bases and J by 4 bases, with 4 bases of the junction left unmatched.

This clone appeared a single time. This rearrangement joins TRBV21-1 to TRBJ1-5. TRBV21-1 is classified as a pseudogene. CDR3 length equals 14 residues. In DNA, the CDR3 is TGTGCCAGCAGCACCCGCTATGGCAATCAGCCCCAGCATTTT. Its translation is CASSTRYGNQPQHF.

J is TRBJ2-5 and V is TRBV6-5; D call uncertain. Germline CDR1 and CDR2: MNHEY and SVGAGI. There are 14 residues in the CDR3. The V end lost 5 bases, the J end lost 5 bases, and 15 bases lay between the germline ends. CDR3 residues: CASSLLRGEETQYF. CDR3 DNA: TGTGCCAGCAGTCTATTACGTGGAGAGGAGACCCAGTACTTC.

The chain has TRBV6-6 and TRBJ2-2; D remains unclear. V lost 5 bases and J lost 0, with 4 bases in between. There are 13 residues in the CDR3. Germline V CDR1 and CDR2: MNHNY, SVGAGI (reference sequence). The CDR3 spells CASSPPNTGELFF. In DNA, the CDR3 is TGTGCCAGCAGTCCTCCGAACACCGGGGAGCTGTTTTTT.

The chain is built from TRBV24-1 and TRBJ1-2; no definite D call. From germline, CDR1 is KGHDR and CDR2 SFDVKD. Trimming removed 7 bases from V and 4 bases from J, with 6 bases in between. This CDR3 is 11 amino acids long. For the CDR3, the DNA is TGTGCCACCAGGATCGGCTATGGCTACACCTTC. Translated: CATRIGYGYTF.

This clone was found once. The rearrangement uses TRBV7-9 and TRBJ1-4; D perhaps matches TRBD1 (5 bases). CDR3 length: 14 residues. The V end lost 1 base, the J end lost 3 bases, and 6 bases lay between the germline ends. CDR1 and CDR2 (germline): SEHNR, FQNEAQ (reference sequence). The CDR3 sequence is CASSLVQANEKLFF. The CDR3 nucleotides read TGTGCCAGCAGCTTAGTACAGGCTAATGAAAAACTGTTTTTT. The complete variable domain, with remaining parts taken from reference TRBV7-9 and TRBJ1-4, reads DTGVSQNPRHKITKRGQNVTFRCDPISEHNRLYWYRQTLGQGPEFLTYFQNEAQLEKSRLLSDRFSAERPKGSFSTLEIQRTEQGDSAMYLCASSLVQANEKLFFGSGTQLSVL.

The chain employs TRBV6-5 and TRBJ2-7; D might be TRBD2 (6 bases). The CDR3 sequence is 11 residues long. Between the trimmed V and J ends, which lost 7 bases and 3 bases, there was a span of 7 bases. CDR1 is MNHEY and CDR2 is SVGAGI in the germline V gene. CDR3 loop: CASKGLYEQYF. CDR3 bases: TGTGCCAGCAAGGGACTCTACGAGCAGTACTTC.

The chain recombines TRBV6-5 with TRBJ1-2; TRBD1 matches at 7 bases. In germline, CDR1 is MNHEY, CDR2 SVGAGI. The CDR3 consists of 14 residues. The V segment lost 10 bases and the J segment 4 bases; nucleotides outside the gene matches: 12. This chain's CDR3 is CATLLGGQPYGYTF. DNA of the CDR3: TGTGCCACCCTCCTGGGGGGACAGCCCTATGGCTACACCTTC.

This clone was seen only once. This chain uses TRBV7-9 with TRBJ1-6; D remains ambiguous. Looked up from germline, CDR1 is SEHNR and CDR2 is FQNEAQ (reference sequence). The germline V and J ends were trimmed by 2 bases and 6 bases, with 8 bases remaining between them. The CDR3 contains 14 residues. CDR3 nucleotide sequence: TGTGCCAGCAGCTTACTGGGAGGTAATTCACCCCTCCACTTT. This translates into CASSLLGGNSPLHF.

This clone was recorded once. This rearrangement joins TRBV6-5 to TRBJ2-7; 11 bases are shared with TRBD1. The CDR3 is made up of 14 amino acids. The junction had 5 bases not matched to a gene; V was cut back by 6 bases and J by 4 bases. Per germline, CDR1 MNHEY and CDR2 SVGAGI. The DNA for the CDR3 is TGTGCCAGCAGCCTCGGACAGGGGGCGTACGAGCAGTACTTC. Translated, it gives CASSLGQGAYEQYF.

The CDR3 is CASSEYRNTEAFF. CDR3 in DNA: TGCGCCAGCAGTGAGTATAGAAACACTGAAGCTTTCTTT. This chain joins TRBV10-1 and TRBJ1-1; no definite D call. Trimming pared 1 base from V and 2 bases from J, leaving 5 bases between. The CDR3 is made up of 13 amino acids. In germline, CDR1 is WNHNN, CDR2 SYGVQD (reference sequence).

DNA for the CDR3: TGTGCCACCAGCGGCCGGGACAGGGGGGGATCGTTTTGGAGCAATCAGCCCCAGCATTTT. Its translation is CATSGRDRGGSFWSNQPQHF. This rearrangement joins TRBV15 to TRBJ1-5; 11 bases agree with TRBD1. V dropped 5 bases and J dropped 1; count of bases not matched to a gene: 16. CDR1 and CDR2 from the germline V gene are LNHNV and YYDKDF (reference sequence). The CDR3 spans 20 residues.

This chain connects TRBV5-1 to TRBJ2-7; possible D gene TRBD2, 6 bases. Trimming took 0 bases from V and 1 from J, leaving 11 bases between them. The length of the CDR3 is 15 residues. The germline V gene encodes CDR1 SGHRS and CDR2 YFSETQ. The CDR3 bases are TGCGCCAGCAGCTTGGGGGCAGGACTATCCTACGAGCAGTACTTC. Translated, it gives CASSLGAGLSYEQYF.

The gene calls are TRBV5-1 and TRBJ2-5; 7 nucleotides align to TRBD1. From germline, CDR1 is SGHRS and CDR2 YFSETQ. V lost 0 bases and J lost 2; bases outside the gene matches: 4. The CDR3 runs to 15 residues. CDR3 region: CASSLDRGLQETQYF. CDR3 coding DNA: TGCGCCAGCAGCTTGGACAGGGGCCTACAAGAGACCCAGTACTTC. Supplemented by reference TRBV5-1 and TRBJ2-5, the full variable domain reads KAGVTQTPRYLIKTRGQQVTLSCSPISGHRSVSWYQQTPGQGLQFLFEYFSETQRNKGNFPGRFSGRQFSNSRSEMNVSTLELGDSALYLCASSLDRGLQETQYFGPGTRLLVL.

The J gene is TRBJ1-2, the V gene TRBV3-1 (or the pseudogene TRBV3-2), with D possibly being TRBD1 (6 bases). The V gene lost 4 bases and the J gene lost 3 bases, with 12 bases spanning the gap. The CDR3 sequence is 14 residues long. Germline CDR1 reads LGHDT; CDR2 reads YNNKEL (reference sequence). In nucleotides, the CDR3 is TGTGCCAGCAGCCCGTCAGGGGCTGACTATGGCTACACCTTC. Its translation is CASSPSGADYGYTF.

This clone was picked up a small number of times. The chain uses TRBV30 and TRBJ2-7; 9 nucleotides align to TRBD2. With 3 bases clipped from V and 6 bases from J, the junction kept 12 bases outside the gene matches. The germline gives CDR1 GTSNPN, CDR2 SVGIG (reference sequence). The CDR3 consists of 15 residues. CDR3 sequence: CAWRKLAGPQLEQYF. In DNA form, the CDR3 reads TGTGCCTGGAGAAAACTAGCGGGTCCCCAGCTCGAGCAGTACTTC. Full variable domain (missing parts from reference TRBV30 and TRBJ2-7): SQTIHQWPATLVQPVGSPLSLECTVEGTSNPNLYWYRQAAGRGLQLLFYSVGIGQISSEVPQNLSASRPQDRQFILSSKKLLLSDSGFYLCAWRKLAGPQLEQYFGPGTRLTVT.